The 23 T cell receptor beta chains in this list originate from one sample, sequenced in a study of T cells after yellow fever vaccination. TCRdb reanalysed the 5' RACE reads using MiXCR and keeps one entry per CDR3 protein. Of 200,000 to 300,000 distinct CDR3 sequences listed, around 13% were seen once; the top ten hold approximately 0.49%. The sample here was CD4+ T cells sorted from PBMCs, taken 45 days after the yellow fever booster vaccination. These receptors were taken from a man aged 25 to 40 who received the YFV17D yellow fever vaccine.

The sample holds a few counts of this clonotype. The chain joins TRBV20-1 to TRBJ2-5, with 8 bases that match TRBD2. The germline V gene encodes CDR1 DFQATT and CDR2 SNEGSKA (reference sequence). With V trimmed by 6 bases and J by 0 bases, 3 bases remained unmatched. The CDR3 sequence is 13 residues long. The CDR3 nucleotides are TGCAGTGCCCTTAGCGGGAACCAAGAGACCCAGTACTTC. Translating it yields CSALSGNQETQYF.

This clonotype came up a few times. This chain joins TRBV7-2 and TRBJ2-1; no clear D. In germline, CDR1 is SGHTA, CDR2 FQGNSA. The CDR3 has 15 amino acids. Trimming pared 3 bases from V and 0 bases from J, leaving 9 bases between. CDR3 DNA sequence: TGTGCCAGCAGCTTTGCCAGGAGCTCCTACAATGAGCAGTTCTTC. This gives the protein CASSFARSSYNEQFF.

This clonotype has just a few counts. The chain combines TRBV5-1 with TRBJ1-5, with 8 bases identical to TRBD1. In germline, CDR1 is SGHRS, CDR2 YFSETQ. The junction had 7 bases not matched to a gene; V was cut back by 4 bases and J by 4 bases. This CDR3 has 15 residues. The CDR3 nucleotides are TGCGCCAGCAGCAAAGGACAGGGCGATAATCAGCCCCAGCATTTT. As protein: CASSKGQGDNQPQHF.

The V gene is TRBV7-2, the J gene TRBJ2-1; D gene uncertain. Germline-derived CDR1 and CDR2 are SGHTA and FQGNSA. The CDR3 covers 16 residues. V lost 3 bases, J lost 3 bases, and 15 bases lay in between. The CDR3 region is CASSLEARTYYNEQFF. DNA for the CDR3: TGTGCCAGCAGCTTGGAAGCAAGAACGTACTACAATGAGCAGTTCTTC.

This clonotype was seen more than once but under ten times. This chain links TRBV3-1 with TRBJ2-1; possibly TRBD2 for D (6 bases). The CDR3 sequence is 16 residues long. The V gene's germline CDR1 is LGHDT and CDR2 YNNKEL (reference sequence). Trimming pared 0 bases from V and 4 bases from J, leaving 13 bases between. The CDR3 reads CASSQEGAGRYNEQFF. The CDR3 DNA is TGTGCCAGCAGCCAAGAAGGAGCGGGCAGGTACAATGAGCAGTTCTTC.

V is TRBV10-3 and J is TRBJ2-2; tentative D call: TRBD2 (6 bases). The V and J ends lost 7 bases and 8 bases respectively, with 14 bases between them. Germline V CDR1 and CDR2: ENHRY, SYGVKD. CDR3 length equals 13 residues. The CDR3: CAITGAEGGELFF. CDR3 DNA sequence: TGTGCCATCACCGGCGCGGAGGGGGGGGAGCTGTTTTTT.

In its sample, this clonotype was seen many times. The V call is TRBV10-3, the J call TRBJ2-7; D is undetermined. Deletions cut 0 bases from V and 5 bases from J, with 2 bases between. The CDR3 has 11 amino acids. Germline assignment: CDR1 ENHRY and CDR2 SYGVKD. This CDR3 reads CAISESNEQYF. The CDR3 coding sequence is TGTGCCATCAGTGAGTCCAACGAGCAGTACTTC.

Ten or more counts support this clonotype. The chain couples TRBV7-2 to TRBJ1-2; 7 bases align to TRBD1. Germline lookup yields CDR1 SGHTA and CDR2 FQGNSA. The J segment lost 7 bases and the V segment lost 5 bases, leaving 7 bases of the junction unmatched. The CDR3 runs 13 residues. The CDR3 nucleotides are TGTGCCAGCAGCACCGACAGGGTTGCTGGCTACACCTTC. It encodes CASSTDRVAGYTF.

The sample holds a few counts of this clonotype. The chain links TRBV7-2 to TRBJ2-7; D possibly corresponds to TRBD1 (5 bases). The CDR3 has 13 amino acids. Trimming stripped 5 bases from V and 3 bases from J, with 11 bases between. In germline, CDR1 is SGHTA, CDR2 FQGNSA. The CDR3 spells CASSPRAGYEQYF. The DNA of the CDR3 is TGTGCCAGCAGCCCCAGGGCAGGCTACGAGCAGTACTTC.

V gene TRBV9 combines with J gene TRBJ2-5, with 12 bases fitting TRBD2. CDR1 and CDR2 (germline): SGDLS, YYNGEE. The CDR3 extends over 17 amino acids. Losses at the gene ends were 0 bases for V and 5 bases for J; bases not matched to a gene: 8. The CDR3, as DNA: TGTGCCAGCAGCGTAGGGGCTAGCGGGAGGGCCAGGGAGACCCAGTACTTC. Protein product: CASSVGASGRARETQYF.

This clonotype was detected a few times. This sequence joins TRBV19 and TRBJ2-1; D gene unclear. Germline lookup yields CDR1 LNHDA and CDR2 SQIVND (reference sequence). V lost 1 base and J lost 7, with 5 bases in between. The CDR3 is 12 residues long. CDR3 bases: TGTGCCAGTAGTATAGGTAAAAATGAGCAGTTCTTC. Its translation: CASSIGKNEQFF.

For this clonotype: This sequence may be a read error, since a much larger clone differs from it by one base. CDR3 sequence reads: CASSVIAGRSETQYF. DNA of the CDR3: TGTGCCAGCAGCGTAATTGCGGGACGGTCAGAGACCCAGTACTTC. The chain uses TRBV9 and TRBJ2-5, with D possibly matching TRBD2 (6 bases). Germline CDR1 and CDR2: SGDLS and YYNGEE. This CDR3 region has 15 residues. V dropped 1 base and J dropped 4 bases, with 14 bases sitting between them.

The V call is TRBV7-2, the J call TRBJ2-2, with D tentatively TRBD1 or TRBD2 (5 bases each). CDR1 SGHTA and CDR2 FQGNSA come from the germline V gene. V lost 4 bases to trimming and J lost 5 bases, with 11 bases between them. The CDR3 spans 14 residues. The CDR3 reads CASSSLGETGELFF. For the CDR3, the DNA is TGTGCCAGCAGCTCCCTGGGGGAAACCGGGGAGCTGTTTTTT.

This clonotype occurred a few times. In nucleotides, the CDR3 is TGTGCCAGCAGTTTGATTTCAGGGGTTGGCAATCAGCCCCAGCATTTT. Protein product: CASSLISGVGNQPQHF. This chain connects TRBV28 to TRBJ1-5; TRBD1 might be the D (6 bases). The CDR3 contains 16 residues. Trimming stripped 3 bases from V and 2 bases from J, with 14 bases between. The germline gives CDR1 MDHEN, CDR2 SYDVKM.

This clonotype was observed a handful of times. This sequence joins TRBV20-1 and TRBJ1-1; D ambiguous. The germline V gene encodes CDR1 DFQATT and CDR2 SNEGSKA (reference sequence). CDR3 length: 15 amino acids. Trimming stripped 8 bases from V and 1 base from J, with 20 bases between. CDR3 loop: CSPNARARWNTEAFF. Here the CDR3 DNA reads TGCAGTCCTAACGCGAGGGCGCGTTGGAACACTGAAGCTTTCTTT.

The chain combines TRBV9 with TRBJ2-1; D unresolved. V was trimmed by 0 bases and J by 9 bases, leaving 10 bases between them. The V gene's germline CDR1 is SGDLS and CDR2 YYNGEE. The CDR3 is 13 amino acids. The DNA for the CDR3 is TGTGCCAGCAGCGTAGGTTTTGAATCTGAGCAGTTCTTC. Translated: CASSVGFESEQFF.

This clonotype has ten or more counts. The V and J genes are TRBV7-2 and TRBJ2-4; D possibly corresponds to TRBD2 (6 bases). Germline V lookup: CDR1 SGHTA, CDR2 FQGNSA. The CDR3 is made up of 12 amino acids. V lost 1 base and J 13 bases, leaving 11 bases between the germline ends. CDR3 sequence reads: CASSLETGRQYF. The CDR3, as DNA: TGTGCCAGCAGCTTAGAGACCGGGAGACAGTACTTC.

V gene TRBV14 combines with J gene TRBJ2-7, with a tentative D call TRBD1 (5 bases). Trimming left V 1 base short and J 10 bases short, with 14 bases between. CDR3 size: 13 residues. Germline V gene data show CDR1 as SGHDN and CDR2 as FVKESK. CDR3 bases: TGTGCCAGCAGCCAAGTCGGCGACAGACCACAGTACTTC. Translated: CASSQVGDRPQYF.

This rearrangement joins TRBV4-2 to TRBJ1-1; D not resolved. CDR1 and CDR2 (germline): LGHNA, YNFKEQ. V was pared by 0 bases and J by 8 bases, with 7 bases between. The CDR3 extends over 12 amino acids. In nucleotides, the CDR3 is TGTGCCAGCAGCCAAGAGGCGGGAGAAGCTTTCTTT. Translated, it gives CASSQEAGEAFF.

In its sample, this clonotype was seen a few times. The genes are TRBV9 and TRBJ1-5; 8 bases map to TRBD1. The CDR3 length is 15 residues. Trimming at V came to 4 bases and at J to 1 base, leaving 4 bases not matched to a gene. Germline values: CDR1 SGDLS, CDR2 YYNGEE. The CDR3 DNA reads as TGTGCCAGCAGCCAACAGGGGGGCAGCAATCAGCCCCAGCATTTT. It translates to CASSQQGGSNQPQHF.

This clonotype occurred a few times. V gene TRBV20-1 combines with J gene TRBJ2-3; D uncertain. V lost 6 bases to trimming and J lost 0 bases, with 16 bases between them. Germline V gene sequence: CDR1 DFQATT, CDR2 SNEGSKA (reference sequence). This CDR3 comprises 15 residues. In DNA form, the CDR3 reads TGCAGTGCCCTACTCACGAGGTCTAGCACAGATACGCAGTATTTT. It translates to CSALLTRSSTDTQYF.

This clonotype was picked up a small number of times. V is TRBV29-1 and J is TRBJ2-3; 12 nucleotides agree with TRBD2. V gave up 7 bases and J gave up 3 bases; unmatched junction bases: 5. The CDR3 runs to 14 residues. Looked up from germline, CDR1 is SQVTM and CDR2 is ANQGSEA. CDR3: CSAATSGRTDTQYF. In DNA form, the CDR3 reads TGCAGCGCCGCCACTAGCGGGAGGACAGATACGCAGTATTTT.

This clonotype has a handful of counts. This CDR3 is CASGTDQETQYF. The DNA for the CDR3 is TGCGCCAGCGGGACGGATCAAGAGACCCAGTACTTC. The J gene is TRBJ2-5, the V gene TRBV5-1; D assignment may be TRBD1 or TRBD2 (5 bases each). CDR3 length equals 12 residues. The V and J ends lost 7 bases and 2 bases respectively, with 9 bases between them. Per the germline V gene, CDR1 is SGHRS and CDR2 is YFSETQ.